This TCR beta chain was observed in a study of spatial heterogeneity in lung cancer. This CDR3 has 14 amino acids. Germline CDR1 and CDR2: DFQATT and SNEGSKA (reference sequence). V dropped 4 bases and J dropped 2; count of bases not matched to a gene: 7. TCRdb independently ran MiXCR on the 5' RACE reads; one entry per CDR3 protein. The repertoire includes roughly 99,000 distinct CDR3 sequences, just under 20% of them detected once, and roughly 22% sits in the top ten. The count of this clonotype is one. The time point was: blood at routine non-recurrence follow-up after resection. Sequencing covered unsorted whole RNA taken from tumor, nontumor lung or frozen PBMC.

The sample in question was PBMCs, obtained at follow-up. The V call is TRBV20-1, the J call TRBJ2-5; 7 positions match TRBD1. The receptor's source is a male donor with early-stage non-small cell lung cancer. CDR3 sequence reads: CSATDRMGQETQYF. The DNA for the CDR3 is TGCAGTGCTACGGACAGGATGGGACAAGAGACCCAGTACTTC.